These T cell receptor beta chains were read from a single sample in a study of blood T cells in healthy people across ages. TCRdb re-called the 5' RACE reads with MiXCR, one entry per CDR3 protein. This repertoire shows about a million distinct CDR3 sequences, roughly two fifths found once; its top ten account for around 13%. Sequencing was performed on blood. Receptors originate from a man younger than 35 in good health. CDR3s include the opening cysteine and the closing phenylalanine or tryptophan. D genes are given only for firm matches. Part of the rows lack a size; the others show once, few, many or a class for expanded clones.

>few|TRBV4-3|NA|TRBJ1-5
CASSQDLSGQPQHF
TGCGCCAGCAGCCAAGATCTTTCGGGGCAGCCCCAGCATTTT
>NA|TRBV7-2|NA|TRBJ2-2
CASTRAQYTGELFF
TGTGCCAGCACCCGGGCCCAGTACACCGGGGAGCTGTTTTTT
>many|TRBV3-1|TRBD1|TRBJ1-2
CASSRTGTDYGYTF
TGTGCCAGCAGCCGCACCGGGACAGACTATGGCTACACCTTC
>once|TRBV10-2|NA|TRBJ2-2
CASSEVGGELFF
TGCGCCAGCAGTGAGGTTGGCGGGGAGCTGTTTTTT
>few|TRBV12-3/TRBV12-4|NA|TRBJ2-2
CASRGLNTGELFF
TGTGCCAGCAGGGGTCTGAACACCGGGGAGCTGTTTTTT
>NA|TRBV29-1|TRBD1|TRBJ1-1
CSVERRTQGPNTEAFF
TGCAGCGTTGAGAGAAGGACACAGGGGCCGAACACTGAAGCTTTCTTT
>few|TRBV5-5|NA|TRBJ2-1
CASSLGDGGFNEQFF
TGTGCCAGCAGCTTGGGCGACGGAGGATTCAATGAGCAGTTCTTC
>few|TRBV27|TRBD1|TRBJ2-2
CASSLGTGVYTTGELFF
TGTGCCAGCAGTTTAGGGACAGGGGTTTATACCACCGGGGAGCTGTTTTTT
>NA|TRBV11-2|NA|TRBJ1-4
CASSLRGAREKLFF
TGTGCCAGCAGCTTACGGGGGGCAAGGGAAAAACTGTTTTTT
>few|TRBV7-2|TRBD1|TRBJ2-5
CASSSAVTGNQETQYF
TGTGCCAGCAGCTCTGCTGTGACAGGGAACCAAGAGACCCAGTACTTC
>NA|TRBV2|TRBD2|TRBJ2-1
CASNNLAGAAYNEQFF
TGTGCCAGCAACAACCTAGCGGGGGCCGCCTACAATGAGCAGTTCTTC
>few|TRBV11-2|NA|TRBJ2-3
CASSLRSAGDTQYF
TGTGCCAGCAGCTTAAGGTCGGCCGGAGATACGCAGTATTTT
>NA|TRBV7-2|TRBD1|TRBJ1-2
CASSQIPGQGIGGYTF
TGTGCCAGCAGCCAAATTCCGGGACAGGGTATCGGTGGCTACACCTTC
>NA|TRBV20-1|NA|TRBJ2-2
CSAHRNTGELFF
TGCAGTGCTCACAGGAACACCGGGGAGCTGTTTTTT
>NA|TRBV5-1|NA|TRBJ2-3
CASSTDNPLASYF
TGCGCCAGCAGCACCGACAACCCCCTGGCTTCGTATTTT
>NA|TRBV5-1|NA|TRBJ1-5
CASSCPLVAPQHF
TGCGCCAGCAGCTGCCCCCTGGTAGCGCCCCAGCATTTT
>NA|TRBV6-1|NA|TRBJ2-3
CASREPGTGMDTQYF
TGTGCCAGCAGAGAACCCGGGACCGGGATGGATACGCAGTATTTT
>few|TRBV20-1|NA|TRBJ2-7
CSSTRGPIPYEQYF
TGCAGTTCTACCCGGGGGCCCATCCCCTACGAGCAGTACTTC
>NA|TRBV15|NA|TRBJ2-2
CATSTFRDNTGELFF
TGTGCCACCAGCACATTCAGGGATAACACCGGGGAGCTGTTTTTT
>few|TRBV20-1|TRBD1|TRBJ1-1
CSAVRGGTEAFF
TGCAGTGCTGTCAGGGGGGGGACTGAAGCTTTCTTT
>NA|TRBV4-1|TRBD2|TRBJ2-7
CASSQAPSGENYEQYF
TGCGCCAGCAGCCAAGCCCCGAGCGGGGAGAACTACGAGCAGTACTTC
>NA|TRBV7-9|NA|TRBJ1-2
CASSFTGTYYGYTF
TGTGCCAGCAGCTTCACCGGGACGTACTATGGCTACACCTTC
>NA|TRBV20-1|NA|TRBJ2-5
CSARDRLEGSETQYF
TGCAGTGCTAGAGATCGGTTGGAGGGGTCGGAGACCCAGTACTTC
>few|TRBV6-6|NA|TRBJ1-4
CASSSGWLSSKLFF
TGTGCCAGCAGTTCTGGCTGGCTGTCGTCAAAACTGTTTTTT
>NA|TRBV5-5|NA|TRBJ1-2
CASKPADRTHYGYTF
TGTGCCAGCAAGCCGGCCGACAGGACTCATTATGGCTACACCTTC
>few|TRBV7-2|NA|TRBJ1-1
CASSRGQSVQTEAFF
TGTGCCAGCAGCCGGGGACAATCCGTGCAAACTGAAGCTTTCTTT
>NA|TRBV6-2/TRBV6-3|TRBD1|TRBJ2-3
CASSYPPGQTTDTQYF
TGTGCCAGCAGTTACCCTCCGGGACAGACCACAGATACGCAGTATTTT
>few|TRBV4-2|NA|TRBJ2-7
CASSEGAEGSYEQYF
TGTGCCAGCAGCGAAGGGGCTGAGGGCTCCTACGAGCAGTACTTC
>NA|TRBV12-3/TRBV12-4|TRBD2|TRBJ2-3
CASSKLGLAGLPDMQYF
TGTGCCAGCAGTAAACTAGGACTAGCGGGGCTTCCAGATATGCAGTATTTT
>NA|TRBV5-6|NA|TRBJ1-5
CASSLGLRGEVNQPQHF
TGTGCCAGCAGCTTGGGTTTAAGGGGGGAGGTCAATCAGCCCCAGCATTTT
>NA|TRBV10-2|NA|TRBJ2-2
CASSTEANTGELFF
TGCGCCAGCAGTACAGAGGCGAACACCGGGGAGCTGTTTTTT
>few|TRBV12-3/TRBV12-4|NA|TRBJ2-1
CASSLAGARNYEQFF
TGTGCCAGCAGTTTAGCGGGGGCCCGGAACTATGAGCAGTTCTTC
>NA|TRBV4-3|NA|TRBJ1-6
CASSQSLNSPLHF
TGCGCCAGCAGCCAATCCCTCAATTCACCCCTCCACTTT
>few|TRBV7-3|TRBD1|TRBJ2-1
CASSSSGTANNEQFF
TGTGCCAGCAGCTCTTCCGGGACAGCAAACAATGAGCAGTTCTTC
>few|TRBV25-1|NA|TRBJ1-4
CASSEGKILEKLFF
TGTGCCAGCAGTGAAGGGAAGATTTTGGAAAAACTGTTTTTT
>NA|TRBV2|NA|TRBJ1-2
CASSIKHGVYGYTF
TGTGCCAGCAGCATAAAACATGGTGTCTATGGCTACACCTTC